One sample yielded the 25 T cell receptor beta chains listed below, sequenced in a study of blood T cells in healthy people across ages. A sample-barcoded 5' primer and a J-beta primer mix were used in a second PCR of about 7 to 12 cycles. TCRdb passed the 5' RACE reads through MiXCR, listing each CDR3 protein once. The repertoire holds about 280,000 distinct CDR3 sequences, 25% to 30% seen once, with over 25% in the top ten. What was sequenced was blood. The receptors stem from a woman in her seventies in good health.

The gene calls are TRBV6-6 and TRBJ1-6, with 9 bases lining up with TRBD1. Trimming at V came to 2 bases and at J to 10 bases, leaving 6 bases not matched to a gene. The length of the CDR3 is 15 residues. The V gene's germline CDR1 is MNHNY and CDR2 SVGAGI (reference sequence). CDR3 sequence: CASSYRDRVMSPLHF. The CDR3 region has the DNA TGTGCCAGCAGTTACCGGGACAGGGTTATGTCACCCCTCCACTTT.

Many counts were recorded for this clonotype. This chain connects TRBV29-1 to TRBJ1-4; the D gene is possibly TRBD1 (5 bases). V was cut by 6 bases and J by 6 bases, with 11 bases left in between. Germline lookup yields CDR1 SQVTM and CDR2 ANQGSEA. This CDR3 contains 12 residues. This CDR3 reads CSVKGADEKLFF. CDR3 sequence (DNA): TGCAGCGTGAAAGGGGCAGATGAAAAACTGTTTTTT.

This clonotype occurred a few times. CDR3 loop: CASSRPGTANEKLFF. For the CDR3, the DNA is TGTGCCAGCAGCCGCCCCGGGACAGCTAATGAAAAACTGTTTTTT. V is TRBV5-5 and J is TRBJ1-4, with 7 nucleotides matching TRBD1. Germline trimming cut 4 bases from V and 3 bases from J; bases unmatched to any gene: 6. CDR3 size: 15 residues. Germline V gives CDR1 SGHKS, CDR2 YYEKEE (reference sequence).

In its sample, this clonotype was seen a few times. The junction does not match germline at one end; this may be a read error. The DNA of the CDR3 is TGTGCCAGCCTGGACAGGCACTCTGGGGCCAACGTCCTGACCTTC. Its translation is CASLDRHSGANVLTF. V usage is TRBV19 and J usage is TRBJ2-6, with 7 bases matching TRBD1. The CDR3 has 15 residues. Per the germline V gene, CDR1 is LNHDA and CDR2 is SQIVND (reference sequence).

This clonotype was picked up one time. This chain uses TRBV7-3 with TRBJ1-4; 8 nucleotides line up with TRBD1. The J segment lost 3 bases and the V segment lost 5 bases, leaving 8 bases of the junction unmatched. This CDR3 has 16 amino acids. Germline assignment: CDR1 SGHTA and CDR2 FQGTGA. The CDR3 reads CASSQVDRGSNEKLFF. In DNA form, the CDR3 reads TGTGCCAGCAGCCAAGTCGACAGGGGATCTAATGAAAAACTGTTTTTT.

This chain links TRBV18 with TRBJ1-1, with 8 bases that match TRBD1. V trimming: 5 bases; J trimming: 5 bases; junction bases outside the gene matches: 7. The CDR3 is made up of 14 amino acids. Germline CDR1 is KGHSH and CDR2 is LQKENI. DNA of the CDR3: TGTGCCAGCTCAGTACAGGGGGAGTGGACTGAAGCTTTCTTT. Protein sequence: CASSVQGEWTEAFF.

This rearrangement joins TRBV5-1 to TRBJ1-2; D is unclear. Germline lookup yields CDR1 SGHRS and CDR2 YFSETQ. Between the trimmed V and J ends, which lost 2 bases and 6 bases, there was a span of 17 bases. The CDR3 is made up of 15 amino acids. CDR3 region: CASSFTDPLGNGYTF. CDR3 DNA: TGCGCCAGCAGCTTTACGGACCCCCTAGGGAATGGCTACACCTTC.

The chain couples TRBV7-9 to TRBJ1-5; D unclear. Germline CDR1 and CDR2: SEHNR and FQNEAQ (reference sequence). Trimming removed 3 bases at V and 9 bases at J, with 9 bases between. There are 12 residues in the CDR3. The DNA for the CDR3 is TGTGCCAGCAGCTTTCCCGGGCGGCCCCAGCATTTT. This encodes CASSFPGRPQHF.

The genes are TRBV6-5 and TRBJ2-1, with D unclear. Germline V gives CDR1 MNHEY, CDR2 SVGAGI. The CDR3 consists of 14 residues. V was trimmed by 6 bases and J by 4 bases, leaving 13 bases between them. The CDR3 region has the DNA TGTGCCAGCAGGACCTTGGCCCGTTACAATGAGCAGTTCTTC. Amino acids: CASRTLARYNEQFF.

There are a few counts of this clonotype. The chain combines TRBV5-1 with TRBJ1-1; TRBD1 matches 7 bases. The CDR3 totals 14 residues. The germline V gene has CDR1 SGHRS and CDR2 YFSETQ. The V and J ends lost 0 bases and 14 bases, in that order; junction bases with no gene match: 13. The CDR3 DNA follows: TGCGCCAGCAGCTTGGCACAGGGGAACACTGAAACCTTCTTT. Translated, it gives CASSLAQGNTETFF.

The table lists this clonotype with a few counts. The chain employs TRBV7-8 and TRBJ1-2, with 7 positions matching TRBD1. The CDR3 loop spans 12 amino acids. Per germline, CDR1 SGHVS and CDR2 FQNEAQ. V trimming: 2 bases; J trimming: 7 bases; junction bases outside the gene matches: 1. The CDR3 loop reads CASSLRTGGYTF. As DNA, the CDR3 is TGTGCCAGCAGCTTACGGACAGGTGGCTACACCTTC.

V usage is TRBV5-1 and J usage is TRBJ2-1, with TRBD2 matching 11 bases. This CDR3 spans 16 amino acids. The junction had 5 bases not matched to a gene; V was cut back by 2 bases and J by 4 bases. In germline, CDR1 is SGHRS, CDR2 YFSETQ. CDR3 in amino acids: CASSLGGLAGYNEQFF. CDR3 DNA: TGCGCCAGCAGCTTAGGAGGACTAGCGGGTTACAATGAGCAGTTCTTC.

This clonotype was detected only a few times. This chain connects TRBV7-2 to TRBJ2-5; 7 nucleotides align to TRBD2. The CDR3 loop spans 15 amino acids. J was trimmed by 0 bases and V by 5 bases; bases with no gene match: 6. Germline values: CDR1 SGHTA, CDR2 FQGNSA. CDR3 DNA sequence: TGTGCCAGCAGCCTAACTAGCGTGTACCAAGAGACCCAGTACTTC. Protein product: CASSLTSVYQETQYF.

The chain carries TRBV20-1 and TRBJ1-1, with D possibly matching TRBD1 (6 bases). Germline CDR1 DFQATT, CDR2 SNEGSKA (reference sequence). V lost 4 bases, J lost 2 bases, and 17 bases lay in between. The CDR3 consists of 15 residues. CDR3 DNA sequence: TGCAGTGCTACGGACCTCGGACAGACAAACACTGAAGCTTTCTTT. It translates to CSATDLGQTNTEAFF.

This clonotype has just a few counts. The gene calls are TRBV3-1 and TRBJ2-1; D possibly uses TRBD1 or TRBD2 (5 bases each). With 1 base removed from V and 10 bases from J, the gap between germline ends came to 14 bases. The CDR3 runs 14 residues. Germline loops: CDR1 LGHDT, CDR2 YNNKEL (reference sequence). The CDR3 reads CASSQVPGPGEQFF. The CDR3 DNA follows: TGTGCCAGCAGCCAAGTGCCGGGGCCGGGGGAGCAGTTCTTC.

The V gene is TRBV2, the J gene TRBJ2-5; 10 nucleotides agree with TRBD2. The DNA end is more similar to TRBJ2-7, so the J call may be wrong. Germline lookup yields CDR1 SNHLY and CDR2 FYNNEI. The CDR3 extends over 16 amino acids. CDR3 DNA: TGTGCCAGCAGTGAAAAACAAGCGGGAGGGTTCTACGAGCAGTACTTC. Translated, it gives CASSEKQAGGFYEQYF.

This clonotype was observed a few times. The V and J genes are TRBV6-1 and TRBJ2-1, with 7 bases lining up with TRBD2. The germline V gene has CDR1 MNHNS and CDR2 SASEGT. With 7 bases clipped from V and 0 bases from J, the junction kept 6 bases outside the gene matches. CDR3 size: 15 residues. The CDR3 loop reads CASTLGRGSYNEQFF. CDR3 bases: TGTGCCAGCACGCTGGGGAGGGGCTCCTACAATGAGCAGTTCTTC.

This clonotype came up a few times. The rearrangement links TRBV20-1 to TRBJ2-1; no definite D call. Germline V gene sequence: CDR1 DFQATT, CDR2 SNEGSKA (reference sequence). V lost 2 bases to trimming and J lost 0 bases, with 11 bases between them. The CDR3 has 15 amino acids. The CDR3 spells CSARRGLSSYNEQFF. The CDR3 DNA reads TGCAGTGCTAGACGTGGTTTGAGCTCCTACAATGAGCAGTTCTTC.

Many counts were recorded for this clonotype. V gene TRBV6-6 combines with J gene TRBJ1-5; weak D call: TRBD1 (5 bases). The CDR3 sequence is 15 residues long. The germline V gene has CDR1 MNHNY and CDR2 SVGAGI (reference sequence). V lost 2 bases, J lost 3 bases, and 11 bases lay in between. The CDR3 nucleotides are TGTGCCAGCAGTTACAGTGACAGAGCCAATCAGCCCCAGCATTTT. Translated: CASSYSDRANQPQHF.

This clonotype was counted only a few times. The chain links TRBV20-1 to TRBJ2-1; 11 bases map to TRBD2. There are 15 residues in the CDR3. Germline lookup yields CDR1 DFQATT and CDR2 SNEGSKA (reference sequence). V dropped 6 bases and J dropped 1; count of bases not matched to a gene: 5. The CDR3 loop reads CSATGTSGSYNEQFF. Here the CDR3 DNA reads TGCAGTGCAACCGGGACTAGCGGTTCCTACAATGAGCAGTTCTTC.

This clonotype was counted a few times. This chain joins TRBV20-1 and TRBJ2-5, with TRBD2 as a possible D gene (6 bases). The DNA end is more similar to TRBJ2-7, so the J call may be wrong. This CDR3 has 14 residues. Germline CDR1 and CDR2: DFQATT and SNEGSKA (reference sequence). CDR3 DNA sequence: TGCAGTGCGACCCGGGACTCGAGCTCCTACGAGCAGTACTTC. Translating it yields CSATRDSSSYEQYF.

This clonotype was counted a few times. V and J are TRBV6-1 and TRBJ2-3, with D tentatively TRBD1 (6 bases). The CDR3 loop spans 14 amino acids. V lost 8 bases to trimming and J lost 0 bases, with 12 bases between them. The germline gives CDR1 MNHNS, CDR2 SASEGT. The CDR3: CASAGQGSTDTQYF. The CDR3 DNA follows: TGTGCCAGCGCCGGCCAGGGGAGCACAGATACGCAGTATTTT.

This CDR3 is CASSPDRTEAFF. The CDR3 DNA follows: TGTGCCAGCAGCCCCGATAGGACTGAAGCTTTCTTT. This chain links TRBV12-3 or TRBV12-4 with TRBJ1-1; no clear D gene. The CDR3 has 12 residues. Trimming took off 6 bases at V and 5 bases at J, with 10 bases between the two ends.

The chain links TRBV25-1 to TRBJ2-1; D remains unclear. The J call is doubtful: the DNA matches TRBJ2-5 better. The CDR3 sequence is 13 residues long. Germline CDR1 is MGHDK and CDR2 is SYGVNS. CDR3 coding DNA: TGTGCCAGCAGTGGTGCGCATAAAGAGACCCAGTACTTC. It specifies CASSGAHKETQYF.

As regards this clonotype: Just one base apart from a much larger clone, this may be a read error. The rearrangement links TRBV7-2 to TRBJ2-7; no firm D call. The V and J ends lost 3 bases and 5 bases respectively, with 11 bases between them. Germline assignment: CDR1 SGHTA and CDR2 FQGNSA. The length of the CDR3 is 13 residues. The CDR3 nucleotides are TGTGCCAGCAGCTTGGACCGAACCCACGAGCAGTACTTC. It yields the protein CASSLDRTHEQYF.